This TCR beta chain appears in the sequencing data of a study of blood T cell repertoires in COVID-19. Study at large: Acute and convalescent COVID-19 specimens originated in the United States, Italy and Spain. In each case, the material was cDNA or gDNA derived from T cells, B-cell-depleted T cells, or PBMCs.

As handled by the study authors: Estimated nucleated cell counts came from reference gene primer amplification. Here immunoSEQ multiplex PCR was the method, and the copy in TCRdb shows in-frame clones only, minus some. V, J and clone size were drawn from that table, and D and trimming were deduced from the DNA. This table has about 180,000 clones, about 81% appearing once. This clone was picked up a small number of times. Seattle patient enrollment occurred during active infection, with longitudinal follow-up thereafter. This TCR was recovered from an elderly woman with COVID-19, enrolled during active disease. The sequenced sample was peripheral blood.

CDR3 nucleotides: TGTGCCAGCAGCCAAAAAGAATCAACAGGGTTTTCTGGAAACACCATATATTTT. As protein: CASSQKESTGFSGNTIYF. The genes are TRBV5-5 and TRBJ1-3; D perhaps matches TRBD1 (6 bases). Trimming took 4 bases from V and 1 from J, leaving 21 bases between them. Germline CDR1 and CDR2: SGHKS and YYEKEE (reference sequence). The CDR3 has 18 amino acids.